This T cell receptor (beta chain) was sequenced during a study of shared clonotypes between healthy human individuals. Study outcomes and limitations: What naive subsets generally showed was a larger estimated richness than memory subsets showed. All-four-donor shared clonotypes had higher generation probabilities than non-shared clonotypes did.

TCRdb keeps only in-frame clones here, not all; method: immunoSEQ multiplex PCR. Seen here are about 180,000 clones, just under 95% observed once, and the top ten hold roughly 0.07%. CDR3 length: 15 residues. V was cut by 5 bases and J by 2 bases, with 16 bases left in between. Germline V gene sequence: CDR1 SGHNT, CDR2 YYREEE (reference sequence). For this clone: Its antigen is still unknown.

It was into CD45RA+ naive and CD45RA-negative memory subsets that the CD4+ cells were split. This sequence was found in a woman aged 30 to 39 in good health. The sample consisted of naive CD4+ T cells sorted from blood. The subset was: CD45RA+ positively selected. V gene TRBV5-4 combines with J gene TRBJ1-2; no reliable D call. CDR3 amino acids: CASRTDRTGNYGYTF. DNA for the CDR3: TGTGCCAGCAGGACCGATCGCACGGGGAACTATGGCTACACCTTC.